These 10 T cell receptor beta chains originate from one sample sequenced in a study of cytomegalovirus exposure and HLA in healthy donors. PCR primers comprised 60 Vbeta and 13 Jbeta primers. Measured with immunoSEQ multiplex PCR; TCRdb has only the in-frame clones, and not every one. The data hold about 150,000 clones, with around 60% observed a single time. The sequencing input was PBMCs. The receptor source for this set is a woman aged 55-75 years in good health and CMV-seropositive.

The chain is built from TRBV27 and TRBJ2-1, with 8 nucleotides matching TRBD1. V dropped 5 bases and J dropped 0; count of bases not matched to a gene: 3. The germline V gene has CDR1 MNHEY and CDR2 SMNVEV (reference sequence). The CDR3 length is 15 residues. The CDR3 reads CASSNDRGSYNEQFF. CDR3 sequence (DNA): TGTGCCAGCAGTAACGACAGGGGCTCCTACAATGAGCAGTTCTTC.

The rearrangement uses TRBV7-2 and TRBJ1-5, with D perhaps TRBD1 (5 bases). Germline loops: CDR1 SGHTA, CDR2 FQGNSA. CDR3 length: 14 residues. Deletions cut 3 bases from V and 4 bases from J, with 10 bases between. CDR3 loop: CASSFRQSNQPQHF. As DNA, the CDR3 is TGTGCCAGCAGCTTCAGACAGAGTAATCAGCCCCAGCATTTT.

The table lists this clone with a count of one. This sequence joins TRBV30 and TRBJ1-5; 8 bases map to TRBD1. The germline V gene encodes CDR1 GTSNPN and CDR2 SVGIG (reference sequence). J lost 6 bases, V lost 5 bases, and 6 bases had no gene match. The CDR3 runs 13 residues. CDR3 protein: CAWGRGQGQPQHF. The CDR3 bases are TGTGCCTGGGGCAGGGGGCAGGGTCAGCCCCAGCATTTT.

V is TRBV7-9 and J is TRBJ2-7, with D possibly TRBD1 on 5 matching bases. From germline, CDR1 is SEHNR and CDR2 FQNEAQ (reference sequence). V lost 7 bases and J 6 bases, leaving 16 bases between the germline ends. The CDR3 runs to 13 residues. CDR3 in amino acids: CASTFGRVREQYF. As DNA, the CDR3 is TGTGCCAGCACCTTCGGCAGGGTACGCGAGCAGTACTTC.

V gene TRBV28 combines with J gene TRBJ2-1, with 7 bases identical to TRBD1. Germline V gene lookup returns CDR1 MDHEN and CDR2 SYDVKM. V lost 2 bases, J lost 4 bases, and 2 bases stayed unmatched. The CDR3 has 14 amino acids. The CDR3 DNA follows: TGTGCCAGCAGTTTAATCAGGGGGTACAATGAGCAGTTCTTC. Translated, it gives CASSLIRGYNEQFF.

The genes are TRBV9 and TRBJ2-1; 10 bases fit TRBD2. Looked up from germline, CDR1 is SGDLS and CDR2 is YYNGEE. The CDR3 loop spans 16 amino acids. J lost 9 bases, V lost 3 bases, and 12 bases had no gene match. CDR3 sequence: CASSGTLASGSAEQFF. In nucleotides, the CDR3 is TGTGCCAGCAGCGGCACTCTCGCTAGCGGGAGTGCTGAGCAGTTCTTC.

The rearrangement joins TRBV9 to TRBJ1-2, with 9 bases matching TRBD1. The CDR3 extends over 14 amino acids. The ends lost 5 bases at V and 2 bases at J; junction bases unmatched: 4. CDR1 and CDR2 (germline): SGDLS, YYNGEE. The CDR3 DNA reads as TGTGCCAGCAGTGGGGACAGGGCGAACTATGGCTACACCTTC. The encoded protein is CASSGDRANYGYTF.

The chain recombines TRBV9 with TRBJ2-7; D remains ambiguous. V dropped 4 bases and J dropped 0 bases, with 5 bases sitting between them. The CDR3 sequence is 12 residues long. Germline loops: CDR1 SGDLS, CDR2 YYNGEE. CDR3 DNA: TGTGCCAGCAGCCCCAACTCCTACGAGCAGTACTTC. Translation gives CASSPNSYEQYF.

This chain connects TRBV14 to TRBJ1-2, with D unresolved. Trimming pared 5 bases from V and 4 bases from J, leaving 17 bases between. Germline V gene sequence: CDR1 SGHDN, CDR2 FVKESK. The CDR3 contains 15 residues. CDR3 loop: CASSSGPWASYGYTF. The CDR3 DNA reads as TGTGCCAGCAGCTCAGGCCCCTGGGCGAGCTATGGCTACACCTTC.

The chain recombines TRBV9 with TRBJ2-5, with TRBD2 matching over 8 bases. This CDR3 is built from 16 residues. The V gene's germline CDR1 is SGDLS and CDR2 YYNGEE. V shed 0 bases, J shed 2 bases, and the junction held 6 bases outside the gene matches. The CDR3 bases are TGTGCCAGCAGCGTAGGGTCAGCGGGAGTTCAAGAGACCCAGTACTTC. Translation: CASSVGSAGVQETQYF.